These 25 T cell receptor beta chains were sequenced from one sample in a study of lymphopenia after photon versus proton radiotherapy. Sequencing used immunoSEQ multiplex PCR; TCRdb keeps in-frame clones, though not all of them. The sample lists about 45,000 clones; 65% to 90% were seen once. The source was peripheral blood, collected from a patient treated with photon-based radiotherapy. All receptors derive from a man between 40 and 49 years old with gastric cancer.

This rearrangement joins TRBV5-4 to TRBJ2-7; unclear D gene. The V end lost 0 bases, the J end lost 2 bases, and 6 bases lay between the germline ends. Germline V CDR1 and CDR2: SGHNT, YYREEE (reference sequence). CDR3 length: 13 amino acids. CDR3 region: CASSLGSAYEQYF. The CDR3 DNA reads as TGTGCCAGCAGCTTGGGGTCAGCCTACGAGCAGTACTTC.

The chain combines TRBV7-6 with TRBJ2-1; 8 bases agree with TRBD1. Germline loops: CDR1 SGHVS, CDR2 FNYEAQ. This CDR3 region has 15 residues. The junction had 2 bases not matched to a gene; V was cut back by 1 base and J by 3 bases. This CDR3 reads CASSLGQGLYNEQFF. DNA of the CDR3: TGTGCCAGCAGCTTAGGACAGGGGCTCTACAATGAGCAGTTCTTC.

The chain joins TRBV29-1 to TRBJ1-1, with 10 bases lining up with TRBD1. This CDR3 has 14 residues. The V gene end was trimmed by 3 bases and the J gene end by 5 bases; junction bases not matched to a gene: 6. Per the germline V gene, CDR1 is SQVTM and CDR2 is ANQGSEA. CDR3 sequence reads: CSVDLGQGYTEAFF. The CDR3 coding sequence is TGCAGCGTTGATTTGGGACAGGGGTATACTGAAGCTTTCTTT.

This chain connects TRBV5-4 to TRBJ2-5, with no clear D. Deletions cut 4 bases from V and 5 bases from J, with 21 bases between. Germline CDR1 is SGHNT and CDR2 is YYREEE (reference sequence). The CDR3 is made up of 16 amino acids. The CDR3 region is CASSARVDRTRETQYF. The CDR3, as DNA: TGTGCCAGCAGCGCCCGTGTGGACCGAACTCGGGAGACCCAGTACTTC.

This clone has a handful of counts. This chain links TRBV12-5 with TRBJ2-7; 7 bases line up with TRBD1. The CDR3 covers 14 residues. CDR1 is LGHNT, CDR2 FRNRAP, per germline. The V and J ends lost 6 bases and 7 bases, in that order; junction bases with no gene match: 12. The CDR3 bases are TGTGCTAGTGGCCCCCACAGGGGAAGGGGTGAGCAGTACTTC. It is translated as CASGPHRGRGEQYF.

The rearrangement joins TRBV10-3 to TRBJ1-5; maybe TRBD1 (5 bases). The V gene's germline CDR1 is ENHRY and CDR2 SYGVKD. The CDR3 runs 12 residues. The V end was cut by 6 bases, the J end by 5 bases, with 8 bases between. The CDR3 here is CAISGTDQPQHF. CDR3 in DNA: TGTGCCATCAGCGGGACCGATCAGCCCCAGCATTTT.

This sequence joins TRBV7-9 and TRBJ2-7; possible D gene TRBD1, 6 bases. V dropped 4 bases and J dropped 6 bases, with 19 bases sitting between them. The CDR3 is 15 amino acids. Germline lookup yields CDR1 SEHNR and CDR2 FQNEAQ (reference sequence). CDR3 nucleotides: TGTGCCAGCAGCTCACAGGGCCCTAACGTTTTCGAGCAGTACTTC. Translating it yields CASSSQGPNVFEQYF.

The chain joins TRBV15 to TRBJ2-3; TRBD2 matches at 14 bases. CDR3 length: 16 residues. Germline loops: CDR1 LNHNV, CDR2 YYDKDF (reference sequence). J gave up 5 bases and V 1 base, and 2 bases lay outside the gene matches. CDR3 sequence (DNA): TGTGCCACCAGCAGAGGGACTAGCGGGGGGTTAGATACGCAGTATTTT. Translated, it gives CATSRGTSGGLDTQYF. Using reference TRBV15 and TRBJ2-3 for the parts outside the CDR3, the full variable domain is DAMVIQNPRYQVTQFGKPVTLSCSQTLNHNVMYWYQQKSSQAPKLLFHYYDKDFNNEADTPDNFQSRRPNTSFCFLDIRSPGLGDTAMYLCATSRGTSGGLDTQYFGPGTRLTVL.

This clone appeared a few times. This chain links TRBV6-5 with TRBJ1-2; a possible D gene is TRBD1 (5 bases). Trimming shortened V by 6 bases and J by 4 bases, and 15 bases separated the two germline ends. The CDR3 is made up of 14 amino acids. Germline lookup yields CDR1 MNHEY and CDR2 SVGAGI. CDR3 DNA sequence: TGTGCCAGCAGAACGCCTCAGGGAGGCTATGGCTACACCTTC. Translation: CASRTPQGGYGYTF.

The rearrangement uses TRBV19 and TRBJ1-2; 7 bases line up with TRBD1. This CDR3 has 18 residues. In germline, CDR1 is LNHDA, CDR2 SQIVND (reference sequence). V dropped 7 bases and J dropped 0; count of bases not matched to a gene: 17. CDR3: CASTLRPGTVGANYGYTF. The CDR3, as DNA: TGTGCCAGTACCCTACGGCCTGGGACAGTGGGAGCTAACTATGGCTACACCTTC.

The chain employs TRBV27 and TRBJ1-1, with 10 bases aligning to TRBD1. The J segment lost 5 bases and the V segment lost 5 bases, leaving 5 bases of the junction unmatched. Germline V lookup: CDR1 MNHEY, CDR2 SMNVEV (reference sequence). The CDR3 runs to 14 residues. This CDR3 reads CASSQGQGRTEAFF. In DNA, the CDR3 is TGTGCCAGCAGTCAGGGACAGGGGAGAACTGAAGCTTTCTTT.

This clone was picked up a small number of times. The CDR3 bases are TGTGCCAGCCTAACCCGGACGAGCTCCTATAATTCACCCCTCCACTTT. Translated, it gives CASLTRTSSYNSPLHF. The chain carries TRBV5-4 and TRBJ1-6, with D unclear. There are 16 residues in the CDR3. The ends were cut back, 7 bases at V and 0 bases at J, with 14 bases in the middle. CDR1 is SGHNT and CDR2 is YYREEE in the germline V gene (reference sequence).

There are a few counts of this clone. The CDR3 is CASSWLAGGLYEQFF. The CDR3 DNA is TGTGCCAGCAGCTGGCTAGCGGGGGGGCTTTATGAGCAGTTCTTC. This chain connects TRBV5-4 to TRBJ2-1, with 12 positions matching TRBD2. The V and J ends lost 3 bases and 8 bases, in that order; junction bases with no gene match: 6. The CDR3 contains 15 residues. CDR1 is SGHNT, CDR2 YYREEE, per germline (reference sequence).

This clone has just a few counts. The rearrangement links TRBV7-6 to TRBJ2-7; TRBD1 aligns across 8 bases. This CDR3 region has 13 residues. The germline V gene has CDR1 SGHVS and CDR2 FNYEAQ. The V gene end was trimmed by 5 bases and the J gene end by 7 bases; junction bases not matched to a gene: 7. CDR3 bases: TGTGCCAGCAGCCTCAGACAGGGGCAGGAGCAGTACTTC. Translation gives CASSLRQGQEQYF.

V and J are TRBV13 and TRBJ2-7; 9 nucleotides align to TRBD2. The CDR3 runs 15 residues. V dropped 2 bases and J dropped 6; count of bases not matched to a gene: 8. Per germline, CDR1 PRHDT and CDR2 FYEKMQ (reference sequence). The CDR3 here is CASSLRASGVGEQYF. Here the CDR3 DNA reads TGTGCCAGCAGCTTAAGGGCTAGCGGGGTTGGCGAGCAGTACTTC.

The V gene is TRBV9, the J gene TRBJ1-3; TRBD1 agrees at 8 bases. Per the germline V gene, CDR1 is SGDLS and CDR2 is YYNGEE. CDR3 length: 18 amino acids. The V gene end was trimmed by 0 bases and the J gene end by 2 bases; junction bases not matched to a gene: 10. The CDR3 reads CASSVEGIQGVAGNTIYF. The DNA for the CDR3 is TGTGCCAGCAGCGTAGAGGGGATACAGGGGGTAGCTGGAAACACCATATATTTT.

The V call is TRBV7-8, the J call TRBJ1-2; D is undetermined. Germline CDR1 is SGHVS and CDR2 is FQNEAQ. V was trimmed by 5 bases and J by 7 bases, leaving 11 bases between them. The CDR3 length is 12 residues. CDR3 nucleotide sequence: TGTGCCAGCAGCCTCACAGCGGGTGGCTACACCTTC. Translating gives CASSLTAGGYTF. The full variable domain, with the rest looked up from reference TRBV7-8 and TRBJ1-2, is GAGVSQSPRYKVAKRGQDVALRCDPISGHVSLFWYQQALGQGPEFLTYFQNEAQLDKSGLPSDRFFAERPEGSVSTLKIQRTQQEDSAVYLCASSLTAGGYTFGSGTRLTVV.

This clone was seen once. The V gene is TRBV9, the J gene TRBJ2-4, with D maybe TRBD1 (6 bases). Trimming took off 4 bases at V and 0 bases at J, with 11 bases between the two ends. The CDR3 is 15 residues long. The germline V gene encodes CDR1 SGDLS and CDR2 YYNGEE. The CDR3 DNA sequence: TGTGCCAGCAGCAGCAGGGGTGCAGCCAAAAACATTCAGTACTTC. This sequence encodes CASSSRGAAKNIQYF.

V is TRBV5-8 and J is TRBJ1-5; perhaps TRBD1 as D (5 bases). V lost 2 bases and J 0 bases, leaving 12 bases between the germline ends. The germline V gene has CDR1 SGHTS and CDR2 YDEGEE. CDR3 length: 16 residues. In DNA form, the CDR3 reads TGTGCCAGCAGCTTCGGGTGGGGCCATAGCAATCAGCCCCAGCATTTT. Its translation: CASSFGWGHSNQPQHF.

The rearrangement links TRBV7-9 to TRBJ2-3; 7 nucleotides align to TRBD1. V lost 1 base and J lost 4; bases outside the gene matches: 8. The CDR3 length is 16 residues. Germline V CDR1 and CDR2: SEHNR, FQNEAQ (reference sequence). The CDR3: CASSLVDRVRPDTQYF. The CDR3 DNA follows: TGTGCCAGCAGCTTAGTAGACAGGGTCCGCCCAGATACGCAGTATTTT.

The chain links TRBV5-1 to TRBJ2-3; 8 nucleotides agree with TRBD1. The V gene end was trimmed by 2 bases and the J gene end by 2 bases; junction bases not matched to a gene: 4. The germline CDR1 and CDR2 sequences are SGHRS and YFSETQ. The CDR3 is 15 amino acids. The CDR3 DNA is TGCGCCAGCAGCTTAGAGGACAGGGCCACAGATACGCAGTATTTT. Its protein is CASSLEDRATDTQYF.

This sequence joins TRBV2 and TRBJ2-7; perhaps TRBD2 as D (7 bases). V lost 8 bases and J lost 5, with 16 bases in between. Germline V gene sequence: CDR1 SNHLY, CDR2 FYNNEI. The CDR3 covers 13 residues. The CDR3 DNA reads as TGTGCCAGCTCGAGTGGGGGGGGCGACGAGCAGTACTTC. This codes for CASSSGGGDEQYF.

The chain uses TRBV4-3 and TRBJ1-4; D gene unclear. Germline CDR1 is LGHNA and CDR2 is YSLEER. The CDR3 runs to 14 residues. Trimming pared 5 bases from V and 6 bases from J, leaving 13 bases between. The CDR3 DNA sequence: TGCGCCAGCAGCGGAGGGCCCGGGGATGAAAAACTGTTTTTT. This sequence encodes CASSGGPGDEKLFF.

The chain couples TRBV19 to TRBJ1-1; D is ambiguous. This CDR3 is 14 amino acids long. Germline CDR1 and CDR2: LNHDA and SQIVND (reference sequence). The V gene lost 1 base and the J gene lost 10 bases, with 16 bases spanning the gap. The CDR3 spells CASSIVAGGIAAFF. CDR3 sequence (DNA): TGTGCCAGTAGTATAGTGGCGGGCGGAATTGCAGCTTTCTTT.

The chain couples TRBV9 to TRBJ2-5, with 12 bases fitting TRBD1. V was clipped by 0 bases and J by 4 bases; unmatched bases: 10. CDR1 is SGDLS, CDR2 YYNGEE, per germline. The CDR3 length is 18 residues. The CDR3 nucleotides read TGTGCCAGCAGCGTAGGGGCCTCCGGGACAGGGGGCGCAGAGACCCAGTACTTC. Translation gives CASSVGASGTGGAETQYF.